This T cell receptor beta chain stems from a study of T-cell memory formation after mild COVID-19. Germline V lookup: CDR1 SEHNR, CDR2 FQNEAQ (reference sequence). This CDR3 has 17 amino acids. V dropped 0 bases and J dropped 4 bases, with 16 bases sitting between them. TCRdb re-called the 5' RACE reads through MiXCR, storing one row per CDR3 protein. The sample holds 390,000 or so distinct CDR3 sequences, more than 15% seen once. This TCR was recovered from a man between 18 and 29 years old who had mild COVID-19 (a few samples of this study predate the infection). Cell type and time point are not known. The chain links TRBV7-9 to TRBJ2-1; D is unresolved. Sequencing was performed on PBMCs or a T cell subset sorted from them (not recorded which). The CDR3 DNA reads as TGTGCCAGCAGCTTAGCTCTTTCACTTATAGCTTACAATGAGCAGTTCTTC. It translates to CASSLALSLIAYNEQFF.